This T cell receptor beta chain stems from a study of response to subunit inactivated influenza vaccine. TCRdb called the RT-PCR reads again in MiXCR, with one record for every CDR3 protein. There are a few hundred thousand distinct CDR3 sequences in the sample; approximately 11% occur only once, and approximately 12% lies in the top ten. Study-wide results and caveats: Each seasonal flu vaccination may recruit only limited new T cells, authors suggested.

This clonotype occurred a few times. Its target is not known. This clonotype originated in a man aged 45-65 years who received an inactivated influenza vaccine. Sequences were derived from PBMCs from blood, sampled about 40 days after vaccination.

CDR3 sequence reads: CASSLALGVAEAFF. In nucleotides, the CDR3 is TGTGCCAGCAGCTTAGCGCTGGGGGTGGCTGAAGCTTTCTTT. The chain has TRBV7-6 and TRBJ1-1; D may be TRBD1 (5 bases). V was trimmed by 0 bases and J by 6 bases, leaving 11 bases between them. This CDR3 comprises 14 residues. Germline CDR1 SGHVS, CDR2 FNYEAQ. Full variable domain (outside the CDR3, taken from reference TRBV7-6 and TRBJ1-1): GAGVSQSPRYKVTKRGQDVALRCDPISGHVSLYWYRQALGQGPEFLTYFNYEAQQDKSGLPNDRFSAERPEGSISTLTIQRTEQRDSAMYRCASSLALGVAEAFFGQGTRLTVV.